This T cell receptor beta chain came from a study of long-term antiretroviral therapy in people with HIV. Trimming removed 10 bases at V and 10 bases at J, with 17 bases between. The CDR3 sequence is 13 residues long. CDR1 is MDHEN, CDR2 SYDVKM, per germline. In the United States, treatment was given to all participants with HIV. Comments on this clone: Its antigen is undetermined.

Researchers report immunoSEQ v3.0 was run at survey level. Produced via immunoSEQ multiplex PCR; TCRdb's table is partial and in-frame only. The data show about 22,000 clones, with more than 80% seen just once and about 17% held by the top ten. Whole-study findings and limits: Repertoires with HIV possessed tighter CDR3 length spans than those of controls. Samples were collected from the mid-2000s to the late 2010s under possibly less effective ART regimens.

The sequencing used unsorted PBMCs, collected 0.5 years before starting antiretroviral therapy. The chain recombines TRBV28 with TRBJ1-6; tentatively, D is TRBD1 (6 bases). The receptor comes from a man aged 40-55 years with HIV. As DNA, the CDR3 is TGTGCCACAACTGGGACAACCACCTCACCCCTCCACTTT. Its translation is CATTGTTTSPLHF.